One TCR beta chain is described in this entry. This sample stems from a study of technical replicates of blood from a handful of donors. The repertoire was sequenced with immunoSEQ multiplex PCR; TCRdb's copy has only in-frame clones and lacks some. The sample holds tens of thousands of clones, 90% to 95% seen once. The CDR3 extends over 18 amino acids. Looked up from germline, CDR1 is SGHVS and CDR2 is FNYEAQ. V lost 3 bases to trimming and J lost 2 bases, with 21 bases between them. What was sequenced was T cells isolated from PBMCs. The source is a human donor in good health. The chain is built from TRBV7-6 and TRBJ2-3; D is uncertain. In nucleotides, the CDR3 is TGTGCCAGCAGCTTCGTCCGAAATTTCATCGGAGCCACAGATACGCAGTATTTT. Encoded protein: CASSFVRNFIGATDTQYF.